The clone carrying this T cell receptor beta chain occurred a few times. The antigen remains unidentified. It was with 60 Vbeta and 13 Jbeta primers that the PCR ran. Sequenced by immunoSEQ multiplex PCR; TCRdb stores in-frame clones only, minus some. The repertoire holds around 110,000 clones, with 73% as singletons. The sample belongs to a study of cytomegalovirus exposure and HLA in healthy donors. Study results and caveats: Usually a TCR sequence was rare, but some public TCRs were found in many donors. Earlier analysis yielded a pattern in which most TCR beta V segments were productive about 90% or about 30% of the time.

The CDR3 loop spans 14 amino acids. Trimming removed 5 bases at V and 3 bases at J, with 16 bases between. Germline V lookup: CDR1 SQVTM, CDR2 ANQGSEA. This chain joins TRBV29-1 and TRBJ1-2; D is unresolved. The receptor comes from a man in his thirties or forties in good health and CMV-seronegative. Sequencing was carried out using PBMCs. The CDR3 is CSVRDGFRDYGYTF. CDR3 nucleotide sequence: TGCAGCGTTCGAGACGGATTTCGGGACTATGGCTACACCTTC.